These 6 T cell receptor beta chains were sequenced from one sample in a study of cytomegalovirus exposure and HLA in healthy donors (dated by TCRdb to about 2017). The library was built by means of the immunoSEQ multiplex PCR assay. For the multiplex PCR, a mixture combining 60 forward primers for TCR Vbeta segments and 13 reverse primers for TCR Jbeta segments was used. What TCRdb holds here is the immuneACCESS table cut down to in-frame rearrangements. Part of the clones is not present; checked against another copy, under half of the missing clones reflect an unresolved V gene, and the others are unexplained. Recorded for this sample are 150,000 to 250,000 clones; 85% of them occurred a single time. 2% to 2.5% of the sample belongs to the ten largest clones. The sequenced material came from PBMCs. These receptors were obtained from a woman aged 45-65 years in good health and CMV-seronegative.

CDR3 coding DNA: TGTGCCTGGAGTGTTGACTCCGAAGCTTTCTTT. This encodes CAWSVDSEAFF. The J gene is TRBJ1-1, the V gene TRBV30; D is undetermined. V lost 0 bases, J lost 8 bases, and 7 bases lay in between. The CDR3 covers 11 residues. Germline V lookup: CDR1 GTSNPN, CDR2 SVGIG (reference sequence). Variable domain in full (rest from reference TRBV30 and TRBJ1-1): SQTIHQWPATLVQPVGSPLSLECTVEGTSNPNLYWYRQAAGRGLQLLFYSVGIGQISSEVPQNLSASRPQDRQFILSSKKLLLSDSGFYLCAWSVDSEAFFGQGTRLTVV.

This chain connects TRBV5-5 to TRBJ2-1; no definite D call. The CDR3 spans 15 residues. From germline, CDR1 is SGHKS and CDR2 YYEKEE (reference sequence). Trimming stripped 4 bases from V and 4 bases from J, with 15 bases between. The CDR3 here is CASSPQLGLYNEQFF. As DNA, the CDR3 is TGTGCCAGCAGCCCCCAATTGGGCCTTTACAATGAGCAGTTCTTC.

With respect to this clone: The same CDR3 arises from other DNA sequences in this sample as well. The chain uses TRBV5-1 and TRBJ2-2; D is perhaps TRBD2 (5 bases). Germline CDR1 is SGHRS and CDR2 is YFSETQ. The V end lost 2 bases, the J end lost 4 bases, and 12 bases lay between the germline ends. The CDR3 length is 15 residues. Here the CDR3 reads CASSFEGASTGELFF. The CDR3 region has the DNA TGCGCCAGCAGCTTTGAGGGCGCTAGCACCGGGGAGCTGTTTTTT. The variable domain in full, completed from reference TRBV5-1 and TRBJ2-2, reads KAGVTQTPRYLIKTRGQQVTLSCSPISGHRSVSWYQQTPGQGLQFLFEYFSETQRNKGNFPGRFSGRQFSNSRSEMNVSTLELGDSALYLCASSFEGASTGELFFGEGSRLTVL.

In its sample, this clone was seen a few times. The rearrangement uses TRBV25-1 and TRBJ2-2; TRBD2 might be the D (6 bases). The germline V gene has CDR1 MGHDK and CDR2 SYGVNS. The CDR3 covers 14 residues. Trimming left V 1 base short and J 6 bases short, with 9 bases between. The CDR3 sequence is CASSEFGEAGELFF. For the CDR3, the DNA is TGTGCCAGCAGTGAATTCGGGGAGGCCGGGGAGCTGTTTTTT.

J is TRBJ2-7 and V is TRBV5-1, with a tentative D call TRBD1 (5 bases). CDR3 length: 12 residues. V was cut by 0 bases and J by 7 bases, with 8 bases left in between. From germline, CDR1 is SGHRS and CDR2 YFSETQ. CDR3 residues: CASSLEGFEQYF. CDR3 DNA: TGCGCCAGCAGCTTGGAGGGGTTTGAGCAGTACTTC.

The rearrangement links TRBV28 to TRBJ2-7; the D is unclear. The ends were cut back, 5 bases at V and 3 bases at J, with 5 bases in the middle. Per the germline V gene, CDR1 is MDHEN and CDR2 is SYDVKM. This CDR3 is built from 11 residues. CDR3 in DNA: TGTGCCAGCAGTACATACTACGAGCAGTACTTC. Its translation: CASSTYYEQYF.